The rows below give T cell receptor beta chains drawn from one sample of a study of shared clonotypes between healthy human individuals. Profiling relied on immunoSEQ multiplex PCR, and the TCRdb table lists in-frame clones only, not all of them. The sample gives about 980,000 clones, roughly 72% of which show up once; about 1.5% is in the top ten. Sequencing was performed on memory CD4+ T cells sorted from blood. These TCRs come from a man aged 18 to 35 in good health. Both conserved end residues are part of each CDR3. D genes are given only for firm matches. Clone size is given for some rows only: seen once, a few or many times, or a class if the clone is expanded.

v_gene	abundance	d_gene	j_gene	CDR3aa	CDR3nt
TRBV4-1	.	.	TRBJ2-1	CASSHPANRIEQFF	TGCGCCAGCAGCCACCCCGCAAATCGAATTGAGCAGTTCTTC
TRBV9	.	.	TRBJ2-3	CASSVEGASDTQYF	TGTGCCAGCAGCGTAGAAGGTGCGTCAGATACGCAGTATTTT
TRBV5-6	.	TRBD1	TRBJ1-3	CASSRGTAGNTIYF	TGTGCCAGCAGCCGCGGGACAGCTGGAAACACCATATATTTT
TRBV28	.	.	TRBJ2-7	CASRIRVPPSYEQYF	TGTGCCAGCAGGATCAGGGTGCCCCCCTCCTACGAGCAGTACTTC
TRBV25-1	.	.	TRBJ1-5	CASSAVGGNQPQHF	TGTGCCAGCAGTGCGGTCGGGGGCAATCAGCCCCAGCATTTT
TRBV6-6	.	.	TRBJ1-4	CASSYSRLNEKLFF	TGTGCCAGCAGTTACTCGCGGTTGAATGAAAAACTGTTTTTT
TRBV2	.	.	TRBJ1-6	CASRGSGGHGNLGSPLHF	TGTGCCAGCAGGGGCTCGGGGGGTCATGGTAATTTAGGATCACCCCTCCACTTT
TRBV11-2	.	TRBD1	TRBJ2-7	CASGTGPTYEQYF	TGTGCCAGCGGGACAGGACCGACCTACGAGCAGTACTTC
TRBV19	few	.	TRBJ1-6	CASMLWRGTDNSPLHF	TGTGCCAGTATGCTTTGGCGGGGCACCGATAATTCACCCCTCCACTTT
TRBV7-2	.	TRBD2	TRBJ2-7	CASSFGLAGPRSSYEQYF	TGTGCCAGCAGCTTCGGACTAGCGGGACCCCGATCCTCCTACGAGCAGTACTTC
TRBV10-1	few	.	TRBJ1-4	CASSDLTQGEKLFF	TGCGCCAGCAGTGACCTGACACAGGGTGAAAAACTGTTTTTT
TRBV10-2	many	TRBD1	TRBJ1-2	CASSEFARGPDYGYTF	TGCGCCAGCAGTGAGTTCGCCAGGGGGCCAGACTATGGCTACACCTTC
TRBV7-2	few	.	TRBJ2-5	CASSEGIQETQYF	TGTGCCAGCAGCGAGGGGATACAAGAGACCCAGTACTTC
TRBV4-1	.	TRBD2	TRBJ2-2	CASSQVLGGGFGELFF	TGCGCCAGCAGCCAAGTTCTGGGCGGGGGGTTCGGGGAGCTGTTTTTT